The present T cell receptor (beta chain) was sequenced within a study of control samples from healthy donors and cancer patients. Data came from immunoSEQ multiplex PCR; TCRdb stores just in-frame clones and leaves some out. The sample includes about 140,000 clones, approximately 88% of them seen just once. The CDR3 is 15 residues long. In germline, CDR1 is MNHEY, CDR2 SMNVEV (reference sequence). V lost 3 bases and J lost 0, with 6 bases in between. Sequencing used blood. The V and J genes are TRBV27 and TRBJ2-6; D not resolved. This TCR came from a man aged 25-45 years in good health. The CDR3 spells CASSFRGSGANVLTF. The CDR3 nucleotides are TGTGCCAGCAGTTTCCGAGGCTCTGGGGCCAACGTCCTGACTTTC.